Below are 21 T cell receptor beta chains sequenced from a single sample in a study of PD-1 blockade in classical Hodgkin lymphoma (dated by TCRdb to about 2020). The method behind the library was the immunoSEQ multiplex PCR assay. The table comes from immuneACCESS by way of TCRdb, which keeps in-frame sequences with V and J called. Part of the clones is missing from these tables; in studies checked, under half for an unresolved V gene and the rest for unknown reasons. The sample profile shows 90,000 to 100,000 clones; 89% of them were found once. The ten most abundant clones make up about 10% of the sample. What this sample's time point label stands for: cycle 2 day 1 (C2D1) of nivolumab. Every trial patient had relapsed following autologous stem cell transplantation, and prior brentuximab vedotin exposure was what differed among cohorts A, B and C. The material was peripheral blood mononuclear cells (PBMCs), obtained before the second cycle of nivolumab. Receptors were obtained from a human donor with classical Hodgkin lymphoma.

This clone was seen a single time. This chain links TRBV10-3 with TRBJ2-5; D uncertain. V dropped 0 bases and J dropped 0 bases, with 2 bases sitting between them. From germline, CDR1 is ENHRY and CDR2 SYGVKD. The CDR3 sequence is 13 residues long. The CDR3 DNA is TGTGCCATCAGTGAGTCGAACCAAGAGACCCAGTACTTC. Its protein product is CAISESNQETQYF.

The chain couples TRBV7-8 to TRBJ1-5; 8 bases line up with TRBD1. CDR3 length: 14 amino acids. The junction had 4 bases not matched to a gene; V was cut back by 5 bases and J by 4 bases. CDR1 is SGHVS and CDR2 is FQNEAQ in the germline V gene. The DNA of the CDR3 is TGTGCCAGCAGCCCAACAGGGGGAAATCAGCCCCAGCATTTT. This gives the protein CASSPTGGNQPQHF.

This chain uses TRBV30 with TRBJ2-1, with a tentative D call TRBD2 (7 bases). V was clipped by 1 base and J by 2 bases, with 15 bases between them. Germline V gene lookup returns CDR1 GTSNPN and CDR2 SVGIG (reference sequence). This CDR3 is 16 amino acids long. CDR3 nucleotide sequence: TGTGCCTGGAGTGGGAGGGAGGGGGTGGCCTACAATGAGCAGTTCTTC. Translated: CAWSGREGVAYNEQFF.

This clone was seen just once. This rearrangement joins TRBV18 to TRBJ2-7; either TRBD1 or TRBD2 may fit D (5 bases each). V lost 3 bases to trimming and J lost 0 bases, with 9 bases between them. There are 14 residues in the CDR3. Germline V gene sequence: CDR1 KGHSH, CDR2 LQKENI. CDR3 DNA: TGTGCCAGCTCACCGGGGACCAACTCCTACGAGCAGTACTTC. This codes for CASSPGTNSYEQYF. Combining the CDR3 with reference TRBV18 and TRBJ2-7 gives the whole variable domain NAGVMQNPRHLVRRRGQEARLRCSPMKGHSHVYWYRQLPEEGLKFMVYLQKENIIDESGMPKERFSAEFPKEGPSILRIQQVVRGDSAAYFCASSPGTNSYEQYFGPGTRLTVT.

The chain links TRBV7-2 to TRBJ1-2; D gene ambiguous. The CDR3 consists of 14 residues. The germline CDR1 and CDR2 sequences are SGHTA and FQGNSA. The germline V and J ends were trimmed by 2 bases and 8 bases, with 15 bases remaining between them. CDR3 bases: TGTGCCAGCAGCTTAAGTTCGCAGGTCGGGGGCTACACCTTC. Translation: CASSLSSQVGGYTF.

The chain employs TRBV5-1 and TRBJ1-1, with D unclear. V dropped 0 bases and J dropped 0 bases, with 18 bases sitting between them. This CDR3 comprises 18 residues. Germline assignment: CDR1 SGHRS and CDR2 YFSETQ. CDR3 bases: TGCGCCAGCAGCTTGGCCCTGGATAGGGCTGACATGAACACTGAAGCTTTCTTT. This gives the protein CASSLALDRADMNTEAFF.

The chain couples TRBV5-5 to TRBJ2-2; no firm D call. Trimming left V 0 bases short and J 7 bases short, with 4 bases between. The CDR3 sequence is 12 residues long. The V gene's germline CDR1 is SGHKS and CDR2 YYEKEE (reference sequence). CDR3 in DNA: TGTGCCAGCAGCTTGGGGATCGGGGAGCTGTTTTTT. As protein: CASSLGIGELFF.

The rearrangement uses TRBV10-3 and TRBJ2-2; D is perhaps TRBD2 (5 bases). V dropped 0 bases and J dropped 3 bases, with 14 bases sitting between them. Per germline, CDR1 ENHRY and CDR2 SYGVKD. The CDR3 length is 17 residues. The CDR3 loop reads CAISESVLALDTGELFF. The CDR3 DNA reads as TGTGCCATCAGTGAGTCGGTATTAGCGTTGGACACCGGGGAGCTGTTTTTT.

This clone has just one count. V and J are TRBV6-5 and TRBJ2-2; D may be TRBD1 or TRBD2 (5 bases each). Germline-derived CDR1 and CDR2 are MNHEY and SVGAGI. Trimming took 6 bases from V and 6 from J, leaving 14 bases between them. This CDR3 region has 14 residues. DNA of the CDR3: TGTGCCAGCAGGGCCGGGACCGGCGCCGGGGAGCTGTTTTTT. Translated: CASRAGTGAGELFF.

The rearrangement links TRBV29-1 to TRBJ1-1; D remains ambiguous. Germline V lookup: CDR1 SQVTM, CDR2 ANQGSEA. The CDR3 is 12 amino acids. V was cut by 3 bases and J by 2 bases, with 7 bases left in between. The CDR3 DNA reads TGCAGCGTTGACCGGTCAAACACTGAAGCTTTCTTT. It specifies CSVDRSNTEAFF.

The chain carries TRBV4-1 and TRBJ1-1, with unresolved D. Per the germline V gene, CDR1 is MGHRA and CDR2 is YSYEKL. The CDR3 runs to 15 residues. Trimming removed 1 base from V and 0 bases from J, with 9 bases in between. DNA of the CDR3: TGCGCCAGCAGCCAAGGGATGGCACTGAACACTGAAGCTTTCTTT. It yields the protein CASSQGMALNTEAFF.

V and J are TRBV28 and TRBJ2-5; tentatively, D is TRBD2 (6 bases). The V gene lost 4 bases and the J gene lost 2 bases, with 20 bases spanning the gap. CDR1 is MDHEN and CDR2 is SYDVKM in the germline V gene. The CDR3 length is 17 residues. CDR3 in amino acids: CASSSGLLGGEQETQYF. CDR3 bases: TGTGCCAGCAGTTCGGGACTCCTCGGAGGCGAACAAGAGACCCAGTACTTC.

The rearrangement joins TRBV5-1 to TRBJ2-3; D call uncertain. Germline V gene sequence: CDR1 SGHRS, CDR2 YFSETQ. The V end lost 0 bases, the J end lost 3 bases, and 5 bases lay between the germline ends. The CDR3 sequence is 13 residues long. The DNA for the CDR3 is TGCGCCAGCAGCTTGGATCCGACAGATACGCAGTATTTT. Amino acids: CASSLDPTDTQYF.

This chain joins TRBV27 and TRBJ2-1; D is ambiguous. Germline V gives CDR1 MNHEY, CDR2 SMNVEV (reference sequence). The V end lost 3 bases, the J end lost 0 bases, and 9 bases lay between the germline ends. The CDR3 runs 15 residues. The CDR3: CASSLGPSSYNEQFF. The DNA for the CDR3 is TGTGCCAGCAGTTTGGGTCCCAGCTCCTACAATGAGCAGTTCTTC.

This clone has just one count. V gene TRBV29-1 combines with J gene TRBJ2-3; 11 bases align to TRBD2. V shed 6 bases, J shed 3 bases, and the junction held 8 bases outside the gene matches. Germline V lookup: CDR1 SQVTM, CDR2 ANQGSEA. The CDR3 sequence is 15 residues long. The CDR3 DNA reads TGCAGCGTGCCCCTTAGCGGGGGGGCAACAGATACGCAGTATTTT. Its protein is CSVPLSGGATDTQYF.

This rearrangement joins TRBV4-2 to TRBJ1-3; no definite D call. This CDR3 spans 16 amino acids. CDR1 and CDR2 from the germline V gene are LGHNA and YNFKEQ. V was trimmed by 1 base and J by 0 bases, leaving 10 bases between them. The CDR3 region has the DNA TGTGCCAGCAGCCAAGGCCCCTATAACTCTGGAAACACCATATATTTT. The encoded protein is CASSQGPYNSGNTIYF.

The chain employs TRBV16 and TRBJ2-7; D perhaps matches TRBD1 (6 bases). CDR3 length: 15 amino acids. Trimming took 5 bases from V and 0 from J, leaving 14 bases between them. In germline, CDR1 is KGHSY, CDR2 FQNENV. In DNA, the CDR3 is TGTGCCAGCAGCTCTCAACAGGGCTCCTCCTACGAGCAGTACTTC. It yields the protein CASSSQQGSSYEQYF.

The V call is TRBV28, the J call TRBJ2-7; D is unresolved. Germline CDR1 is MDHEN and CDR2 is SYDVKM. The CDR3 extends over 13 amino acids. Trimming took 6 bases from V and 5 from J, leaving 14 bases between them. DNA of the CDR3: TGTGCCAGCAGGGACGGAAGCCCCCACGAGCAGTACTTC. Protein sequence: CASRDGSPHEQYF.

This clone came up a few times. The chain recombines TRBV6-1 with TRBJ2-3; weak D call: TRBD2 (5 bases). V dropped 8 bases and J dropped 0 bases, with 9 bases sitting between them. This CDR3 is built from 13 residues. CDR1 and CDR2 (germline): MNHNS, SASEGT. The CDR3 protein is CASRLPSTDTQYF. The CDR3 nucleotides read TGTGCCAGCCGACTACCTAGCACAGATACGCAGTATTTT.

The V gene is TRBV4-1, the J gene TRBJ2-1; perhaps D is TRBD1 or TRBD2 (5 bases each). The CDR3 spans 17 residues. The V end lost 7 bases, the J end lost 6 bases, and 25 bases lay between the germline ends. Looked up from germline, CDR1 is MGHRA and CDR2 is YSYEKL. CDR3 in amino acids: CASKFEAWGRSSNEQFF. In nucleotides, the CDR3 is TGCGCCAGCAAGTTTGAAGCCTGGGGACGGAGTTCCAATGAGCAGTTCTTC.

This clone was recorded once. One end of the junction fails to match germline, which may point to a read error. The CDR3 region is CASSLDPGRSYNEQFF. The CDR3 coding sequence is TGTGCTAGCAGCTTAGACCCAGGGAGATCCTACAATGAGCAGTTCTTC. This rearrangement joins TRBV7-7 to TRBJ2-1; tentatively, D is TRBD1 or TRBD2 (5 bases each). This CDR3 comprises 16 residues. Germline-derived CDR1 and CDR2 are SSHAT and FNYEAQ (reference sequence). Full variable domain (remainder filled in from reference TRBV7-7 and TRBJ2-1): GAGVSQSPRYKVTKRGQDVTLRCDPISSHATLYWYQQALGQGPEFLTYFNYEAQPDKSGLPSDRFSAERPEGSISTLTIQRTEQRDSAMYRCASSLDPGRSYNEQFFGPGTRLTVL.